The next 21 T cell receptor beta chains were all read from a single sample in a study of immune evolution from preneoplasia to lung adenocarcinoma. Only in-frame clones appear in the TCRdb table, and some are missing; sequencing was by immunoSEQ multiplex PCR. Among 5,500 to 8,000 clones listed, approximately 80% were seen once. Sequenced: FFPE lung adenocarcinoma in situ tissue. The receptors were sampled from a person aged 55-80 years with lung adenocarcinoma.

As regards this clone: Other DNA sequences within the sample encode an identical CDR3. Here the CDR3 reads CAISEPGQGGTEAFF. As DNA, the CDR3 is TGTGCCATCAGTGAGCCAGGACAGGGAGGCACTGAAGCTTTCTTT. This chain connects TRBV10-3 to TRBJ1-1, with TRBD1 matching over 8 bases. CDR3 size: 15 residues. Germline loops: CDR1 ENHRY, CDR2 SYGVKD. V shed 2 bases and J 4 bases; nucleotides not matched to a gene: 6.

This chain uses TRBV27 with TRBJ1-5; 8 bases line up with TRBD1. The junction had 6 bases not matched to a gene; V was cut back by 5 bases and J by 6 bases. The CDR3 has 14 residues. Germline CDR1 is MNHEY and CDR2 is SMNVEV (reference sequence). CDR3 amino acids: CASSIQGGAQPQHF. CDR3 in DNA: TGTGCCAGCAGTATACAGGGGGGGGCTCAGCCCCAGCATTTT.

This clone rates as medium-sized (0.01 to 0.1%). The chain carries TRBV6-1 and TRBJ2-5, with D perhaps matching TRBD1 or TRBD2 (6 bases each). The germline V gene has CDR1 MNHNS and CDR2 SASEGT. The V end lost 2 bases, the J end lost 1 base, and 11 bases lay between the germline ends. CDR3 length equals 15 residues. For the CDR3, the DNA is TGTGCCAGCAGTGAACTGCCGGGGGCCCAAGAGACCCAGTACTTC. It codes for CASSELPGAQETQYF.

This clone was counted only a few times. V gene TRBV7-6 combines with J gene TRBJ1-1; D not resolved. Trimming stripped 1 base from V and 5 bases from J, with 8 bases between. CDR1 and CDR2 from the germline V gene are SGHVS and FNYEAQ. The length of the CDR3 is 13 residues. CDR3 protein: CASSLEWDTEAFF. CDR3 DNA sequence: TGTGCCAGCAGCTTAGAATGGGATACTGAAGCTTTCTTT.

The chain is built from TRBV4-2 and TRBJ2-1; 10 bases align to TRBD2. V shed 3 bases and J 2 bases; nucleotides not matched to a gene: 13. The germline V gene encodes CDR1 LGHNA and CDR2 YNFKEQ. The CDR3 runs to 19 residues. The DNA for the CDR3 is TGTGCCAGCAGCCACGGCCCAGCGGGGGGGCCAGGAACCTACAATGAGCAGTTCTTC. Translating gives CASSHGPAGGPGTYNEQFF.

The J gene is TRBJ2-2, the V gene TRBV6-1; D is uncertain. Germline V gives CDR1 MNHNS, CDR2 SASEGT. The CDR3 loop spans 11 amino acids. V lost 2 bases and J lost 5, with 0 bases in between. CDR3: CASSETGELFF. CDR3 DNA sequence: TGTGCCAGCAGTGAAACCGGGGAGCTGTTTTTT.

The rearrangement links TRBV6-1 to TRBJ2-1; D not certain. Germline V gene lookup returns CDR1 MNHNS and CDR2 SASEGT. V lost 7 bases to trimming and J lost 2 bases, with 15 bases between them. The CDR3 is 15 residues long. In nucleotides, the CDR3 is TGTGCCAGCAAGTACGATCTTACCGCCTACAATGAGCAGTTCTTC. As protein: CASKYDLTAYNEQFF.

This clone was found a few times. The genes are TRBV7-2 and TRBJ2-1; 8 bases line up with TRBD2. The CDR3 spans 15 residues. V lost 5 bases and J lost 8; bases outside the gene matches: 11. Germline V gives CDR1 SGHTA, CDR2 FQGNSA. The CDR3 sequence: CASSLLAASLYEQFF. As DNA, the CDR3 is TGTGCCAGCAGCCTACTAGCGGCGTCTCTGTATGAGCAGTTCTTC.

The chain couples TRBV19 to TRBJ2-7, with 10 nucleotides matching TRBD1. CDR1 and CDR2 from the germline V gene are LNHDA and SQIVND (reference sequence). This CDR3 is built from 13 residues. V shed 7 bases, J shed 6 bases, and the junction held 6 bases outside the gene matches. This CDR3 is CASKLGTGAEQYF. CDR3 nucleotide sequence: TGTGCCAGTAAGTTGGGGACAGGGGCCGAGCAGTACTTC.

The chain is built from TRBV7-8 and TRBJ1-1; no firm D call. Germline CDR1 is SGHVS and CDR2 is FQNEAQ. This CDR3 has 15 amino acids. The V and J ends lost 5 bases and 0 bases respectively, with 13 bases between them. In DNA, the CDR3 is TGTGCCAGCAGCGCCCGAACTCTTATGAACACTGAAGCTTTCTTT. This sequence encodes CASSARTLMNTEAFF.

This clone was recorded a few times. The rearrangement links TRBV5-4 to TRBJ1-1; 9 bases line up with TRBD1. The CDR3 length is 16 residues. Germline CDR1 reads SGHNT; CDR2 reads YYREEE (reference sequence). The ends lost 0 bases at V and 1 base at J; junction bases unmatched: 4. CDR3 sequence (DNA): TGTGCCAGCAGCTTGGGGGGGACAGGGTCGAACACTGAAGCTTTCTTT. It codes for CASSLGGTGSNTEAFF. Full variable domain (remainder filled in from reference TRBV5-4 and TRBJ1-1): ETGVTQSPTHLIKTRGQQVTLRCSSQSGHNTVSWYQQALGQGPQFIFQYYREEENGRGNFPPRFSGLQFPNYSSELNVNALELDDSALYLCASSLGGTGSNTEAFFGQGTRLTVV.

Sample share makes this clone large. The V gene is TRBV6-1, the J gene TRBJ1-4; D not resolved. Germline CDR1 MNHNS, CDR2 SASEGT. The V end lost 3 bases, the J end lost 1 base, and 9 bases lay between the germline ends. The CDR3 is 15 residues long. Here the CDR3 reads CASSDMPGTNEKLFF. The CDR3 region has the DNA TGTGCCAGCAGTGACATGCCCGGAACTAATGAAAAACTGTTTTTT.

This clone was recorded only once. The J gene is TRBJ1-1, the V gene TRBV29-1; D gene unclear. V dropped 3 bases and J dropped 1 base, with 6 bases sitting between them. Per the germline V gene, CDR1 is SQVTM and CDR2 is ANQGSEA. This CDR3 has 12 residues. The CDR3 is CSVERGNTEAFF. Here the CDR3 DNA reads TGCAGCGTTGAGCGGGGGAACACTGAAGCTTTCTTT.

DNA of the CDR3: TGTGCCAGCAGCTTGCCCAATCAGCCCCAGCATTTT. It encodes CASSLPNQPQHF. This sequence joins TRBV7-9 and TRBJ1-5; D is ambiguous. Trimming took off 3 bases at V and 3 bases at J, with 3 bases between the two ends. Germline V gives CDR1 SEHNR, CDR2 FQNEAQ (reference sequence). The CDR3 runs 12 residues.

V and J are TRBV5-4 and TRBJ2-1; D is uncertain. Germline V gene lookup returns CDR1 SGHNT and CDR2 YYREEE (reference sequence). Trimming cost V 2 bases and J 2 bases, with 14 bases left between them. This CDR3 has 16 amino acids. This chain's CDR3 is CASSLFSTDPYNEQFF. The CDR3 bases are TGTGCCAGCAGCTTATTTTCCACAGACCCCTACAATGAGCAGTTCTTC.

The rearrangement links TRBV27 to TRBJ2-3; TRBD2 aligns across 7 bases. Per germline, CDR1 MNHEY and CDR2 SMNVEV (reference sequence). The length of the CDR3 is 15 residues. Trimming at V came to 6 bases and at J to 1 base, leaving 7 bases not matched to a gene. In nucleotides, the CDR3 is TGTGCCAGCAGGAAACGGGGGGACCGCACAGATACGCAGTATTTT. It specifies CASRKRGDRTDTQYF.

This clone was recorded a few times. CDR3 sequence (DNA): TGTGCCAGCTCACGGACCCGGGACAGCCATGGCTACACCTTC. This translates into CASSRTRDSHGYTF. The genes are TRBV18 and TRBJ1-2, with 7 bases matching TRBD1. Unmatched junction bases numbered 8, after V lost 4 bases and J lost 6 bases. This CDR3 is 14 amino acids long. In germline, CDR1 is KGHSH, CDR2 LQKENI.

This clone was found once. The rearrangement uses TRBV19 and TRBJ2-1, with 9 bases lining up with TRBD1. Looked up from germline, CDR1 is LNHDA and CDR2 is SQIVND (reference sequence). J lost 6 bases, V lost 6 bases, and 9 bases had no gene match. This CDR3 spans 15 amino acids. The CDR3: CASSGRTGAVNEQFF. The CDR3, as DNA: TGTGCCAGTAGCGGGAGGACAGGGGCGGTCAATGAGCAGTTCTTC.

This clone was found once. V gene TRBV15 combines with J gene TRBJ2-6, with no clear D. V lost 6 bases and J lost 2, with 2 bases in between. The CDR3 has 12 residues. Germline V CDR1 and CDR2: LNHNV, YYDKDF (reference sequence). The CDR3 loop is CATRTGANVLTF. CDR3 DNA sequence: TGTGCCACCAGAACTGGGGCCAACGTCCTGACTTTC.

This clone was counted a single time. The chain employs TRBV9 and TRBJ2-2; TRBD1 matches 9 bases. Trimming took 0 bases from V and 1 from J; bases not matched to a gene: 4. There are 17 residues in the CDR3. Looked up from germline, CDR1 is SGDLS and CDR2 is YYNGEE. The CDR3 DNA reads as TGTGCCAGCAGCGTAGGTTTGGGACAGGGGAACACCGGGGAGCTGTTTTTT. Amino acid sequence: CASSVGLGQGNTGELFF.

The rearrangement links TRBV30 to TRBJ1-5; a possible D gene is TRBD1 (5 bases). The V end was cut by 5 bases, the J end by 1 base, with 21 bases between. The germline V gene encodes CDR1 GTSNPN and CDR2 SVGIG (reference sequence). The CDR3 is 17 residues long. The CDR3 loop reads CAWFIGTPTGSNQPQHF. As DNA, the CDR3 is TGTGCCTGGTTTATTGGGACTCCAACTGGGAGCAATCAGCCCCAGCATTTT.